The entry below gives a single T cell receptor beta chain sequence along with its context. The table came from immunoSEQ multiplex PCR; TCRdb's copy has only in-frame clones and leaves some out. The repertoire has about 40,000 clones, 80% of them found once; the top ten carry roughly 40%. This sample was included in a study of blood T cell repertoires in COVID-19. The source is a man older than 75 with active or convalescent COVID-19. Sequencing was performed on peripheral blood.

CDR3 nucleotide sequence: TGTGCCAGCAGTGTGAATGGCCTTAATGAAAAACTGTTTTTT. It specifies CASSVNGLNEKLFF. The gene calls are TRBV2 and TRBJ1-4; D unresolved. Per the germline V gene, CDR1 is SNHLY and CDR2 is FYNNEI. V lost 4 bases and J 4 bases, leaving 10 bases between the germline ends. CDR3 size: 14 residues. The whole variable domain, filled in from reference TRBV2 and TRBJ1-4, reads EPEVTQTPSHQVTQMGQEVILRCVPISNHLYFYWYRQILGQKVEFLVSFYNNEISEKSEIFDDQFSVERPDGSNFTLKIRSTKLEDSAMYFCASSVNGLNEKLFFGSGTQLSVL.